This record concerns one TCR beta chain sequence. V gave up 5 bases and J gave up 0 bases, with 21 bases separating them. There are 18 residues in the CDR3. Germline CDR1 SEHNR, CDR2 FQNEAQ (reference sequence). The data belong to a study of identical twins. Each CDR3 protein is one row after TCRdb ran MiXCR on the 5' RACE reads. This sample carries 1.5 million to 2 million distinct CDR3 sequences, around 33% of them seen once, and the ten largest clones take around 0.3%. The rearrangement links TRBV7-9 to TRBJ2-3; TRBD2 is a possible D gene (7 bases). This receptor was taken from a newborn girl in good health. Sequencing input: cord blood. DNA of the CDR3: TGTGCCAGCAGCCCGATTTTATGGCGGGGGCCTAGCACAGATACGCAGTATTTT. It encodes CASSPILWRGPSTDTQYF.